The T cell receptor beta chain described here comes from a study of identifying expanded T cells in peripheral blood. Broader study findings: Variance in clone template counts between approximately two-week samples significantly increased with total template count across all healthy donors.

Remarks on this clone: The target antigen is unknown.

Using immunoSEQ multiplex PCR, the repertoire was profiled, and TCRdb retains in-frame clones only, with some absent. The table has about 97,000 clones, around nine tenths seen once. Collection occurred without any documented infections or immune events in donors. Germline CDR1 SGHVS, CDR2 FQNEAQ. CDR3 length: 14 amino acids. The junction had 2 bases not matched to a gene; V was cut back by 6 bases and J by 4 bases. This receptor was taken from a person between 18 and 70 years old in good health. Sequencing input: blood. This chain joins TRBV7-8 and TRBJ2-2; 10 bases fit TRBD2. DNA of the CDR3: TGTGCCAGCAGTAGCGGGGGGTCCACCGGGGAGCTGTTTTTT. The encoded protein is CASSSGGSTGELFF.